The source of this TCR beta chain is a study of beta chain features in type 1 diabetes. Overall study findings and caveats: Among all four CD4+ subsets, Type 1 diabetes patients had TCRB CDR3s that were moderately but significantly shorter. Lower insertion and higher deletion counts appeared at VDJ junctions in type 1 diabetes patients. Short templates might get an advantage during PCR, and this would be equal in patients and controls.

A few counts support this clone. Its antigen is unidentified. Every bit of the isolated RNA underwent reverse transcription, so sequencing read expressed TCRB transcripts. Profiling relied on immunoSEQ multiplex PCR, and the TCRdb table lists in-frame clones only, not all of them. The top ten hold approximately 0.086% of the sample, which has 230,000 or so clones, approximately 16% seen once. The single heparinised draw taken from each donor contained around 100 mL of blood on average. The sequence came from a man aged 25 to 40 with type 1 diabetes. Sequencing was done on a sample of naive CD4+ T cells from blood.

The DNA of the CDR3 is TGCAGCGTTGCGGGACTAGCGGGAGGGCCGGAGCAGTTCTTC. Translation gives CSVAGLAGGPEQFF. The J gene is TRBJ2-1, the V gene TRBV29-1, with TRBD2 matching 16 bases. The CDR3 covers 14 residues. V lost 4 bases, J lost 10 bases, and 4 bases stayed unmatched. Germline V lookup: CDR1 SQVTM, CDR2 ANQGSEA.